This TCR beta chain was profiled in a study of shared clonotypes between healthy human individuals. Using immunoSEQ multiplex PCR, the repertoire was profiled, and TCRdb retains in-frame clones only, with some absent. Of about 2 million clones in the sample, roughly 95% were seen once. This CDR3 is 14 amino acids long. Germline lookup yields CDR1 SEHNR and CDR2 FQNEAQ (reference sequence). Deletions cut 7 bases from V and 0 bases from J, with 12 bases between. The TCR sequence derives from a man younger than 35 in good health. The V and J genes are TRBV7-9 and TRBJ1-2; perhaps TRBD1 as D (5 bases). The sample taken for sequencing was naive CD4+ T cells sorted from blood. Subset in this sample: CD45RA+ positively selected. The CDR3 loop reads CASTPGAANYGYTF. CDR3 in DNA: TGTGCCAGCACCCCTGGGGCGGCTAACTATGGCTACACCTTC. The full variable domain, with the rest looked up from reference TRBV7-9 and TRBJ1-2, is DTGVSQNPRHKITKRGQNVTFRCDPISEHNRLYWYRQTLGQGPEFLTYFQNEAQLEKSRLLSDRFSAERPKGSFSTLEIQRTEQGDSAMYLCASTPGAANYGYTFGSGTRLTVV.